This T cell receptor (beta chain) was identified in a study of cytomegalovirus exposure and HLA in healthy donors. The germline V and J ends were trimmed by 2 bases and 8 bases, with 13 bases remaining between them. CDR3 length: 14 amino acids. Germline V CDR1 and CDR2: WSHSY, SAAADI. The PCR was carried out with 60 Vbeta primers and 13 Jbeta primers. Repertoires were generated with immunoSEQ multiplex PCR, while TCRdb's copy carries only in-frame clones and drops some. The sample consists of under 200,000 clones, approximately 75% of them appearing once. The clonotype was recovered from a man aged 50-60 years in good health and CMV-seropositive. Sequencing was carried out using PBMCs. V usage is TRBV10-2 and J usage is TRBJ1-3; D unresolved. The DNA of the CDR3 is TGCGCCAGCAGTGAGCCGGGCCCAGCGGACACCATATATTTT. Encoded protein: CASSEPGPADTIYF.